In this sample, the clone carrying this T cell receptor (beta chain) turned up many times. The antigen is undetermined. From 2 million PBMCs stored at -80 C, the unsorted libraries were generated. Sequencing runs each yielded over 160 million TCR-beta sequences from 15-18 subjects. Each CDR3 protein gets one entry after TCRdb re-called the 5' RACE reads with MiXCR. The data show approximately 82,000 distinct CDR3 sequences, roughly 14% seen once. The entry originates in a study of neurological immune-mediated disorders. The study's findings and limits: No CDR3 amino acid sequences were shared by expanded clones across subjects, suggesting private repertoires in all groups.

V was pared by 0 bases and J by 1 base, with 12 bases between. Looked up from germline, CDR1 is GTSNPN and CDR2 is SVGIG (reference sequence). The CDR3 runs to 15 residues. The rearrangement uses TRBV30 and TRBJ1-1, with D uncertain. This TCR was sampled from a woman in her fifties or sixties in good health. Specimen: PBMCs. CDR3 nucleotide sequence: TGTGCCTGGAGTGTAAGTTGGTCAACGAACACTGAAGCTTTCTTT. Translation: CAWSVSWSTNTEAFF.